What follows is one T cell receptor beta chain and its context. Its antigen is undetermined. This entry is derived from a study of T cell responses to AZD1222 COVID-19 vaccine. Using immunoSEQ multiplex PCR, the repertoire was profiled, and TCRdb retains in-frame clones only, with some absent. This sample has about 120,000 clones, with roughly 90% found just once. Whole-study results and caveats: None of the repertoires were sampled until the peak T cell response had passed. Donors in the cohort were predominantly white British and more often female, and clonal diversity was possibly underestimated.

Trimming removed 2 bases from V and 2 bases from J, with 11 bases in between. CDR3 length: 15 residues. Germline-derived CDR1 and CDR2 are LNHDA and SQIVND (reference sequence). J is TRBJ2-3 and V is TRBV19; D is undetermined. This TCR derives from an adult in good health. The specimen comprised peripheral blood, sampled on day 0 of AZD1222 vaccination. The DNA for the CDR3 is TGTGCCAGTAGTATAAATAGGCGACCCACAGATACGCAGTATTTT. Its protein is CASSINRRPTDTQYF. Complete variable domain (other parts from reference TRBV19 and TRBJ2-3): DGGITQSPKYLFRKEGQNVTLSCEQNLNHDAMYWYRQDPGQGLRLIYYSQIVNDFQKGDIAEGYSVSREKKESFPLTVTSAQKNPTAFYLCASSINRRPTDTQYFGPGTRLTVL.